The clone carrying this T cell receptor (beta chain) was detected once. What it binds is not known. CDR1 is SNHLY, CDR2 FYNNEI, per germline. After removal of 8 bases from V and 4 bases from J, the junction contained 10 bases not matched to a gene. CDR3 length: 15 amino acids. The repertoire was sequenced with immunoSEQ multiplex PCR; TCRdb's copy has only in-frame clones and lacks some. The table includes 140,000 to 150,000 clones, about 87% detected once. These data belong to a study of cytomegalovirus exposure and HLA in healthy donors. Study-level results: In the 95 to 150 validation repertoires, about 94% of cluster scores exceeded 0, per a later analysis.

The chain recombines TRBV2 with TRBJ2-5; TRBD2 matches at 10 bases. The sequence was collected from a man younger than 35 in good health and CMV-seropositive. Specimen: PBMCs. The CDR3 loop is CASGPGLAIRETQYF. The DNA of the CDR3 is TGTGCCAGCGGACCGGGACTAGCGATCCGAGAGACCCAGTACTTC.